This T cell receptor (beta chain) was sequenced during a study of T cells in Graves' hyperthyroidism and ophthalmopathy. Trimming left V 6 bases short and J 8 bases short, with 19 bases between. There are 14 residues in the CDR3. Looked up from germline, CDR1 is LNHDA and CDR2 is SQIVND (reference sequence). Amplified TCR beta CDR3 regions came from RNA transcripts. In the first-round RT-PCR of the TCR CDR3, the HTBI primer set was used. TCRdb used MiXCR to reprocess the multiplex PCR reads, holding one entry per CDR3 protein. The profile shows under 350,000 distinct CDR3 sequences, about 18% of them singletons.

The source of this sequence is a woman aged 45-59 years with Graves' hyperthyroidism. The chain links TRBV19 to TRBJ1-2; possibly TRBD1 for D (6 bases). Source material: blood. This chain's CDR3 is CASSRTNRDGGYTF. DNA for the CDR3: TGTGCCAGTAGCCGCACCAACAGGGACGGCGGCTACACCTTC.